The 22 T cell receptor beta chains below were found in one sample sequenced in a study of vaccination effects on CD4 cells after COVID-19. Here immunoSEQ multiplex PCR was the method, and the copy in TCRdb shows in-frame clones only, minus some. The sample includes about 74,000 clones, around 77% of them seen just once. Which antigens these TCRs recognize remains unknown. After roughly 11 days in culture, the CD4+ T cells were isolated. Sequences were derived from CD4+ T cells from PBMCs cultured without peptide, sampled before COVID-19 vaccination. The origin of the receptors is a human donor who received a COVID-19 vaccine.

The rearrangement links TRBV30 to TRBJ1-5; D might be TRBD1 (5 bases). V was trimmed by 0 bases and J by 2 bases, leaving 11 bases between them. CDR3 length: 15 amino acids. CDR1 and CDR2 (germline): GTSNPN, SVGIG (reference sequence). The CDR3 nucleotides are TGTGCCTGGAGTGTAAGGGGTGGAGGCAATCAGCCCCAGCATTTT. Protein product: CAWSVRGGGNQPQHF.

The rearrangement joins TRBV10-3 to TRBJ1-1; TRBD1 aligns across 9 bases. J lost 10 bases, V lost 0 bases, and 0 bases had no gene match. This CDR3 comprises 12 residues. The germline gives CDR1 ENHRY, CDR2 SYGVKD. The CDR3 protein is CAISESQGAAFF. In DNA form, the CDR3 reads TGTGCCATCAGTGAGTCACAGGGGGCAGCTTTCTTT.

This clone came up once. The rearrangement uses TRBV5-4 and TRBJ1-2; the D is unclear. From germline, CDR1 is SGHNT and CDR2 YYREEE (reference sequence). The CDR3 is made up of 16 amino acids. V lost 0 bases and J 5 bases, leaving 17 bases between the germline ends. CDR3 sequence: CASSLEGTRARYGYTF. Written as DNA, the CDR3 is TGTGCCAGCAGCTTGGAGGGCACTCGGGCGAGGTATGGCTACACCTTC. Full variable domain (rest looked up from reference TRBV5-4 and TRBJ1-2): ETGVTQSPTHLIKTRGQQVTLRCSSQSGHNTVSWYQQALGQGPQFIFQYYREEENGRGNFPPRFSGLQFPNYSSELNVNALELDDSALYLCASSLEGTRARYGYTFGSGTRLTVV.

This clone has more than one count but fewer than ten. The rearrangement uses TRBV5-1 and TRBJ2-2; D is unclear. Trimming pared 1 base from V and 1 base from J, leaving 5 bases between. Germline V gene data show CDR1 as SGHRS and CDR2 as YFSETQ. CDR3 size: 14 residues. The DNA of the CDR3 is TGCGCCAGCAGCTTGACACAGAACACCGGGGAGCTGTTTTTT. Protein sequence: CASSLTQNTGELFF.

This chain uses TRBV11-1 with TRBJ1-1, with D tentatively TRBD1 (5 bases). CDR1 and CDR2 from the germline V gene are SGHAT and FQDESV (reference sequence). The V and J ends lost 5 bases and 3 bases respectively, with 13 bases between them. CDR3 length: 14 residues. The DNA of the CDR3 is TGTGCCAGCAGCGTCCTGGCGGGGGACACTGAAGCTTTCTTT. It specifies CASSVLAGDTEAFF.

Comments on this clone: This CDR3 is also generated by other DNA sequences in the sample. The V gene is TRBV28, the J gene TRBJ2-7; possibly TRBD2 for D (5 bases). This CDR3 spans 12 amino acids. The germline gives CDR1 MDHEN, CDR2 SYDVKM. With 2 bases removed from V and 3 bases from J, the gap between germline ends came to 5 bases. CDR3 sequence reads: CASSLGGYEQYV. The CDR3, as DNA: TGTGCCAGCAGTTTAGGAGGCTACGAGCAGTACGTC.

The CDR3 reads CASSLSIRQETQYF. DNA for the CDR3: TGTGCCAGCAGTTTATCGATCAGGCAAGAGACCCAGTACTTC. This chain links TRBV27 with TRBJ2-5, with no clear D. From germline, CDR1 is MNHEY and CDR2 SMNVEV (reference sequence). The CDR3 has 14 residues. The V end lost 0 bases, the J end lost 2 bases, and 7 bases lay between the germline ends.

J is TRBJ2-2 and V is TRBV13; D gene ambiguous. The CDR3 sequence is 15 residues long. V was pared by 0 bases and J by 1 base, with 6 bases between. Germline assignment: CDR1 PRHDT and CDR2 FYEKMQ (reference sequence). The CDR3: CASSLGARNTGELFF. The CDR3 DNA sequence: TGTGCCAGCAGCTTAGGGGCCAGGAACACCGGGGAGCTGTTTTTT.

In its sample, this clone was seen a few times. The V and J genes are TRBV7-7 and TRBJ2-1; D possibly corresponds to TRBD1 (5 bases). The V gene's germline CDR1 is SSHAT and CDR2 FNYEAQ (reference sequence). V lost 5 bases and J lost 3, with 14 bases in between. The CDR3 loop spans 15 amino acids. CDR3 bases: TGTGCCAGCAGCCACGACAGTAGTATCTACAATGAGCAGTTCTTC. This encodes CASSHDSSIYNEQFF.

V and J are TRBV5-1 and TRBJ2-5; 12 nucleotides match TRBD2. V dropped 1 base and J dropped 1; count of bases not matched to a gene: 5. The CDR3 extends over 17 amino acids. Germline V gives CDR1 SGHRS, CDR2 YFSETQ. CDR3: CASSLKPTSGSQETQYF. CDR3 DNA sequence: TGCGCCAGCAGCTTGAAACCGACTAGCGGGAGCCAAGAGACCCAGTACTTC.

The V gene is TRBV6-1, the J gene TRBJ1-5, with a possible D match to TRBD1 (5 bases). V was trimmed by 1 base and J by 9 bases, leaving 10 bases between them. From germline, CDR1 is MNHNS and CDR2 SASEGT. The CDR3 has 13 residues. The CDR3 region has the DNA TGTGCCAGCAGTGAAGACAGGACCCGGCCCCAGCATTTT. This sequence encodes CASSEDRTRPQHF.

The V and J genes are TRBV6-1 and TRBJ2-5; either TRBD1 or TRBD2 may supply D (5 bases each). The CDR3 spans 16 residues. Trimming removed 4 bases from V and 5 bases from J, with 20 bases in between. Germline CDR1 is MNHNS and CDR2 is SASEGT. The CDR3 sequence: CASSGNRRGTEETQYF. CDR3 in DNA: TGTGCCAGCAGTGGGAACCGGAGAGGGACCGAGGAGACCCAGTACTTC.

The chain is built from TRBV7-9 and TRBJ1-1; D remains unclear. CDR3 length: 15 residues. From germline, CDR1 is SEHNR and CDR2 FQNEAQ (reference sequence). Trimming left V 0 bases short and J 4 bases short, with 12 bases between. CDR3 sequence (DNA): TGTGCCAGCAGCTTAGCGGGCGGAACCTCCACTGAAGCTTTCTTT. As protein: CASSLAGGTSTEAFF. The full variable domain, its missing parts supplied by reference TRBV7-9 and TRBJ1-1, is DTGVSQNPRHKITKRGQNVTFRCDPISEHNRLYWYRQTLGQGPEFLTYFQNEAQLEKSRLLSDRFSAERPKGSFSTLEIQRTEQGDSAMYLCASSLAGGTSTEAFFGQGTRLTVV.

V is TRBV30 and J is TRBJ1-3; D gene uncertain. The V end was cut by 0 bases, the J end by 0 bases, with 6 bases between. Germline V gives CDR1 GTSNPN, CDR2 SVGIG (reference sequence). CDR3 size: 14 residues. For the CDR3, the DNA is TGTGCCTGGAGTGTCGATCCCTCTGGAAACACCATATATTTT. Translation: CAWSVDPSGNTIYF.

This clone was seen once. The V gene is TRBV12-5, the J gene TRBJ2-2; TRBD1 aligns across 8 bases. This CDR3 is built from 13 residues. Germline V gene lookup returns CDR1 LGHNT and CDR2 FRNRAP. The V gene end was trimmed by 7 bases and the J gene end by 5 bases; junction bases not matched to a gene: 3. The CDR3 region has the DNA TGTGCTAGTGTCCGACAGGGGACCGGGGAGCTGTTTTTT. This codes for CASVRQGTGELFF.

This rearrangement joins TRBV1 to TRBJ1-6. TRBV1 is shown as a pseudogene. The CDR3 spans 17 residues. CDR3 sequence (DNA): TGCACCAGCAGCCAAGACTTGTTAGGAGTGAGGGATTCACCCCTCCACTTT. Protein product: CTSSQDLLGVRDSPLHF.

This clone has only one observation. In DNA, the CDR3 is TGTGCCAGTAGTATAACCAGGACTTCCACAGATACGCAGTATTTT. Its protein is CASSITRTSTDTQYF. The chain links TRBV19 to TRBJ2-3; TRBD2 might be the D (5 bases). CDR3 length: 15 amino acids. V lost 2 bases to trimming and J lost 2 bases, with 11 bases between them. Germline V gives CDR1 LNHDA, CDR2 SQIVND (reference sequence). Full variable domain (remainder filled in from reference TRBV19 and TRBJ2-3): DGGITQSPKYLFRKEGQNVTLSCEQNLNHDAMYWYRQDPGQGLRLIYYSQIVNDFQKGDIAEGYSVSREKKESFPLTVTSAQKNPTAFYLCASSITRTSTDTQYFGPGTRLTVL.

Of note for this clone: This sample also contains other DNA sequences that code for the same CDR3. The CDR3 region has the DNA TGCGCCAGCAGCTTAGGTCGTGGGGGGACAGAAGCTTTCTTT. Protein sequence: CASSLGRGGTEAFF. V usage is TRBV5-1 and J usage is TRBJ1-1; D possibly corresponds to TRBD1 (6 bases). The CDR3 consists of 14 residues. Trimming shortened V by 2 bases and J by 8 bases, and 16 bases separated the two germline ends. CDR1 and CDR2 from the germline V gene are SGHRS and YFSETQ.

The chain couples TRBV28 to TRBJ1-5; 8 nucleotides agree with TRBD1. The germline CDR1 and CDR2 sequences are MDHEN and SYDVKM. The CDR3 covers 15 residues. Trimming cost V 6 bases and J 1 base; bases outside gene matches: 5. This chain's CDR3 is CASRVTGGSNQPQHF. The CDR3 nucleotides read TGTGCCAGCAGAGTAACAGGGGGGAGCAATCAGCCCCAGCATTTT.

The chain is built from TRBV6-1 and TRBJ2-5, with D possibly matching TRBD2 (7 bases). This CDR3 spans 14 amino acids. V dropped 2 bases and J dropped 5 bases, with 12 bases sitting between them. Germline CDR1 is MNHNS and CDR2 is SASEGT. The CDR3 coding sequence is TGTGCCAGCAGTGAAAGGGGGGGCATTGAGACCCAGTACTTC. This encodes CASSERGGIETQYF.

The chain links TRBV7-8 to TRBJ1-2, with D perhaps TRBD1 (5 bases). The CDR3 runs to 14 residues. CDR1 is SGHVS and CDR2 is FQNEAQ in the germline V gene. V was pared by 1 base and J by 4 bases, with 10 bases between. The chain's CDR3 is CASSLVGGVYGYTF. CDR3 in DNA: TGTGCCAGCAGCTTAGTAGGAGGGGTCTATGGCTACACCTTC.

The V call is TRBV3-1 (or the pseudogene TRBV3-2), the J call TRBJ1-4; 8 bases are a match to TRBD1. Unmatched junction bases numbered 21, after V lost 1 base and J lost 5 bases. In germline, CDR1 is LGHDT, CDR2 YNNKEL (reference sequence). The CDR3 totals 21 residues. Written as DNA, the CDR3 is TGTGCCAGCAGCCAAGTGATTGTTTACCGGGACAGGTGCCCAGTAAATGAAAAACTGTTTTTT. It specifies CASSQVIVYRDRCPVNEKLFF.